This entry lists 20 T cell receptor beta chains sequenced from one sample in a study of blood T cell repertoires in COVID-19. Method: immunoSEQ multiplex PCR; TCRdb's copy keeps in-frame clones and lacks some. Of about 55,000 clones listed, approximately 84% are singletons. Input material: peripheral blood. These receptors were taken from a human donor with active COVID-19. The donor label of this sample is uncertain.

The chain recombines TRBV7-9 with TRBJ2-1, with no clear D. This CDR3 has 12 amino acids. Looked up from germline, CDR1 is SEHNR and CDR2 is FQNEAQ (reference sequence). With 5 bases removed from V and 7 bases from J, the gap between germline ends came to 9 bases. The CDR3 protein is CASSPDKNEQFF. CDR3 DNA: TGTGCCAGCAGCCCCGACAAGAATGAGCAGTTCTTC.

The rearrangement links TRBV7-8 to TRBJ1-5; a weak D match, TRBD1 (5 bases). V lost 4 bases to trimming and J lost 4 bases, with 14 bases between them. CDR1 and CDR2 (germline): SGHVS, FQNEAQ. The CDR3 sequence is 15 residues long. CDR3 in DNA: TGTGCCAGCAGCTCTAATAGGGGCAAGAATCAGCCCCAGCATTTT. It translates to CASSSNRGKNQPQHF.

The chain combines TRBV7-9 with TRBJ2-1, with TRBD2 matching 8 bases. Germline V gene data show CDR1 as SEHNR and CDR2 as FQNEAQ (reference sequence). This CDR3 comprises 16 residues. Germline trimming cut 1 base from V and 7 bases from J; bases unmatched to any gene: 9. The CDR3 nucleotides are TGTGCCAGCAGCTTAGTTGCGGGGGGATTTGTTAATGAGCAGTTCTTC. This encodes CASSLVAGGFVNEQFF. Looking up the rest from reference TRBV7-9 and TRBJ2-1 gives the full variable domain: DTGVSQNPRHKITKRGQNVTFRCDPISEHNRLYWYRQTLGQGPEFLTYFQNEAQLEKSRLLSDRFSAERPKGSFSTLEIQRTEQGDSAMYLCASSLVAGGFVNEQFFGPGTRLTVL.

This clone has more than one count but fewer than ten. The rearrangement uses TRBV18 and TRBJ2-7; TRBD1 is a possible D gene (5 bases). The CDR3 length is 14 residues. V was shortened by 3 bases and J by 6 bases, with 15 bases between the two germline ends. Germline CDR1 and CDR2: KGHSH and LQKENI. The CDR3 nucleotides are TGTGCCAGCTCACCGGGGCGGCTGATGGCCGAGCAGTACTTC. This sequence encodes CASSPGRLMAEQYF.

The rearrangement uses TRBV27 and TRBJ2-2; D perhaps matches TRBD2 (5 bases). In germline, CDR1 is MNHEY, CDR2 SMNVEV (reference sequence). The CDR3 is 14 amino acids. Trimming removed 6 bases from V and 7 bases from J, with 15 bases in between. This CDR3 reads CASRSPGNGGELFF. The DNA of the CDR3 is TGTGCCAGCAGATCTCCCGGGAACGGCGGGGAGCTGTTTTTT.

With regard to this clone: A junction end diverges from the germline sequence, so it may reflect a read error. The CDR3: CASSVDIDPGGDGSDF. The CDR3, as DNA: TGTGCCAGCAGCGTAGACATCGACCCTGGCGGGGACGGCTCCGACTTT. This sequence joins TRBV9 and TRBJ1-1; D possibly corresponds to TRBD1 (5 bases). CDR3 length: 16 amino acids. The germline V gene encodes CDR1 SGDLS and CDR2 YYNGEE.

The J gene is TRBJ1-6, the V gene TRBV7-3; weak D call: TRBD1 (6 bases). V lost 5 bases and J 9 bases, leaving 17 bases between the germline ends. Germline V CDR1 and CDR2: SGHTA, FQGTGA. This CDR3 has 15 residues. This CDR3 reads CASSAGTGMGSPLHF. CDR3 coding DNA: TGTGCCAGCAGCGCCGGAACAGGGATGGGTTCACCCCTCCACTTT.

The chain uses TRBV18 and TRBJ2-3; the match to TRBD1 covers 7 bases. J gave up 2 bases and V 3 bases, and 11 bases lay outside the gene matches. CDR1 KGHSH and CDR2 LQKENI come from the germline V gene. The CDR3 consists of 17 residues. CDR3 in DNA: TGTGCCAGCTCACCGGGGACAGCCTCTATCGACACAGATACGCAGTATTTT. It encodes CASSPGTASIDTDTQYF.

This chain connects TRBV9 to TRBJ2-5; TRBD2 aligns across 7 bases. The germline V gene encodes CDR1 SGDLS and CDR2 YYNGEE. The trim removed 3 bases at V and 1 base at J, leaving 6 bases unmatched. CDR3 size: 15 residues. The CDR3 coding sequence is TGTGCCAGCAGCGCATTAGCGGGCCTCCAAGAGACCCAGTACTTC. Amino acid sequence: CASSALAGLQETQYF.

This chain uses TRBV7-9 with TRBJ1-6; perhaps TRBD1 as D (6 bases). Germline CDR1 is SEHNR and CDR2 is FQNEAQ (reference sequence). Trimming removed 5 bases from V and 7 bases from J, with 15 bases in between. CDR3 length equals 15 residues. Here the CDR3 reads CASSTGGAWNSPLHF. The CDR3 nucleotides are TGTGCCAGCAGCACGGGGGGGGCGTGGAATTCACCCCTCCACTTT.

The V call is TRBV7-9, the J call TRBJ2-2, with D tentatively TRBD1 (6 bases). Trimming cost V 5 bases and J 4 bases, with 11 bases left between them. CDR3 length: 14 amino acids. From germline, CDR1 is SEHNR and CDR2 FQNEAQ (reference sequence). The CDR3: CASSLTGSTGELFF. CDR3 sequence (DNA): TGTGCCAGCAGCCTAACAGGGAGCACCGGGGAGCTGTTTTTT.

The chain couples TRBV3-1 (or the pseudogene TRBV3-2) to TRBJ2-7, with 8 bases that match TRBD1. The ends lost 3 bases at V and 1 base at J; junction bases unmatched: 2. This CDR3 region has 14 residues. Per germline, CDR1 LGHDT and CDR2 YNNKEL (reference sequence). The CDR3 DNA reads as TGTGCCAGCAGCCACCGGGACAGGTCCTACGAGCAGTACTTC. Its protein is CASSHRDRSYEQYF.

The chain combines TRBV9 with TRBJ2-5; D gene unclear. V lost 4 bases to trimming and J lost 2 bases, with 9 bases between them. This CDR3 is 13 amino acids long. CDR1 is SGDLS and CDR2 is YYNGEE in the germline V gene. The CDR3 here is CASSPSVQETQYF. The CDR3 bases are TGTGCCAGCAGCCCCAGTGTACAAGAGACCCAGTACTTC.

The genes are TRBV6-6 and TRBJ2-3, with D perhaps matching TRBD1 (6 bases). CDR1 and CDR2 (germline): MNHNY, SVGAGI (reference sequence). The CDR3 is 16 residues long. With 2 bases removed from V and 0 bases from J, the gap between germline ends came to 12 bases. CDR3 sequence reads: CASSYRGQPSTDTQYF. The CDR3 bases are TGTGCCAGCAGTTACCGGGGACAACCGAGCACAGATACGCAGTATTTT.

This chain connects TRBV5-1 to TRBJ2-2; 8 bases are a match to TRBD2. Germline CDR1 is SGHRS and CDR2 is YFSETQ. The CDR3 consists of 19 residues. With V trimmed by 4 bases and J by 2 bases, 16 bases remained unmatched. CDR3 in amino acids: CASSPGLGLSAKNTGELFF. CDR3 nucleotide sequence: TGCGCCAGCAGCCCGGGACTAGGATTGAGTGCGAAAAACACCGGGGAGCTGTTTTTT.

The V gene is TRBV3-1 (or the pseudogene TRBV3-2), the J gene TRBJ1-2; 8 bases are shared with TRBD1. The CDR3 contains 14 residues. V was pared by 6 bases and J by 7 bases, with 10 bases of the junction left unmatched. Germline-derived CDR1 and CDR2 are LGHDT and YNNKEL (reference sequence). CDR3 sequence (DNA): TGTGCCAGCAGACTTGGGACAGGTCCTCGTGGCTACACCTTC. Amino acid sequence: CASRLGTGPRGYTF.

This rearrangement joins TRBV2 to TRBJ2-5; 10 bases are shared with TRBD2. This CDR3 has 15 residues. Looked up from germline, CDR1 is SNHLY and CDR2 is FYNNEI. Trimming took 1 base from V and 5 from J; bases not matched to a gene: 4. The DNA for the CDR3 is TGTGCCAGCAGTGAAGTCAGCGGGGGGGCGGAGACCCAGTACTTC. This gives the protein CASSEVSGGAETQYF.

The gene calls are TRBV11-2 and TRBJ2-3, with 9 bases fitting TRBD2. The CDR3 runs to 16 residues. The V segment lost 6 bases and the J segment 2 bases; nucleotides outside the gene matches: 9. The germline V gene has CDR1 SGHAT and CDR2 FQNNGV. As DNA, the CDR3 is TGTGCCAGCAGTCTAGCGGGGAGAATCTTCACAGATACGCAGTATTTT. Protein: CASSLAGRIFTDTQYF.

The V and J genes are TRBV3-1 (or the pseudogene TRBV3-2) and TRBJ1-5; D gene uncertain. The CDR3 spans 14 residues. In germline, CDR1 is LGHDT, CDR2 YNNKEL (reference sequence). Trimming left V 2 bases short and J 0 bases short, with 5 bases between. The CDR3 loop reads CASSQWSSNQPQHF. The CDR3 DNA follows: TGTGCCAGCAGCCAATGGAGTAGCAATCAGCCCCAGCATTTT.

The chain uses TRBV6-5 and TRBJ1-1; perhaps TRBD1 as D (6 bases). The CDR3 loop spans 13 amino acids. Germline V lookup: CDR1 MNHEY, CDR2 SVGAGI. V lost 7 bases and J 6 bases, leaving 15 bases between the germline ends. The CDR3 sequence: CASTLQGGAEAFF. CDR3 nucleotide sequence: TGTGCCAGCACGTTACAAGGGGGGGCTGAAGCTTTCTTT.